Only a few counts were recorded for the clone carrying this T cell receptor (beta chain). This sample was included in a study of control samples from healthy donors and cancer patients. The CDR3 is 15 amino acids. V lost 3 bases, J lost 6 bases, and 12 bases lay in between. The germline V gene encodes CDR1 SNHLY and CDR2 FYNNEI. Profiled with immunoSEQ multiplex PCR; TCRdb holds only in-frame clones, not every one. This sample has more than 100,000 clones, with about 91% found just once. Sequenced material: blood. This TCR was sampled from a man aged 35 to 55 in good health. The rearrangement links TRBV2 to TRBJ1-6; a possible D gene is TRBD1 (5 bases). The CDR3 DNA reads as TGTGCCAGCAGTGATGAGACAGTCCTTAATTCACCCCTCCACTTT. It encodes CASSDETVLNSPLHF.